The present TCR beta chain was sequenced within a study of T-cell reconstitution after alpha-beta-depleted transplantation in children. The TCRbeta library incorporated unique molecular identifiers. TCRdb ran MiXCR on the PCR reads and lists one entry per CDR3 protein. Of 200,000 to 300,000 distinct CDR3 sequences listed, about 24% are singletons. Germline CDR1 is DFQATT and CDR2 is SNEGSKA (reference sequence). This CDR3 is 10 amino acids long. Overall study findings and caveats: Most T-cell counts and diversity one year after the transplant came from T cells that were newly produced. Recipient T cells and thymic progenitors that survived were the source of the high TCRbeta diversity seen at day 60 in some patients. About two months after transplant, alpha-beta T cells reportedly came from several hundred expanded graft clones.

In its sample, this clonotype was seen many times. Antigen unknown. Mismatch with germline at one junction end may stem from a read error. Material: PBMCs, mostly from graft donor cells, obtained 360 days after TCRalphabeta/CD19-depleted stem cell transplant. The chain has TRBV20-1 and TRBJ2-1; maybe TRBD2 (5 bases). The origin of this receptor is a female patient aged 2-10 years who had a stem cell transplant for congenital amegakaryocytic thrombocytopenia, so the T cells may come from the graft donor. The CDR3 loop is CSARWTSNLF. CDR3 DNA: TGCAGTGCTAGATGGACTTCCAATCTCTTC.